These 3 T cell receptor beta chains were all obtained from the same sample, sequenced in a study of T cells after yellow fever vaccination. Using its own MiXCR run on the 5' RACE reads, TCRdb lists one record per CDR3 protein. Found here are about 300,000 distinct CDR3 sequences, 8.5% to 10% of them singletons; the top ten hold around 3.1%. The sequencing here drew on CD4+ T cells sorted from PBMCs, taken 5 days after the yellow fever booster vaccination. The receptors shown here come from a man between 18 and 29 years old who received the YFV17D yellow fever vaccine.

This clonotype showed up many times. CDR3 sequence reads: CASSQDLGQGLVLFF. CDR3 DNA: TGCGCCAGCAGCCAAGATCTCGGTCAGGGACTGGTGTTGTTTTTT. The chain uses TRBV4-3 and TRBJ1-4, with a tentative D call TRBD1 (5 bases). This CDR3 has 15 residues. Looked up from germline, CDR1 is LGHNA and CDR2 is YSLEER. The germline V and J ends were trimmed by 0 bases and 15 bases, with 20 bases remaining between them.

This clonotype has just a few counts. The CDR3 protein is CASSPFFGDTQYF. For the CDR3, the DNA is TGTGCCAGCAGCCCCTTCTTTGGAGATACGCAGTATTTT. This sequence joins TRBV7-9 and TRBJ2-3; D not resolved. The V gene's germline CDR1 is SEHNR and CDR2 FQNEAQ (reference sequence). This CDR3 has 13 residues. V dropped 5 bases and J dropped 5 bases, with 11 bases sitting between them.

This clonotype was counted between two and nine times. The genes are TRBV28 and TRBJ2-7; D remains ambiguous. Per the germline V gene, CDR1 is MDHEN and CDR2 is SYDVKM. Trimming removed 5 bases from V and 0 bases from J, with 14 bases in between. The CDR3 is 15 amino acids. The CDR3 DNA reads as TGTGCCAGCAGTCAAGGGCATCCTCTCTCCTACGAGCAGTACGTC. Translation: CASSQGHPLSYEQYV.